This entry concerns a single T cell receptor beta chain. Its antigen is currently unknown. The CDR3 loop spans 18 amino acids. Germline-derived CDR1 and CDR2 are LGHNA and YNFKEQ. One entry per CDR3 protein, without DNA, is what TCRdb gives after re-calling the 5' RACE reads. This sample's table has 400,000 to 450,000 distinct CDR3 sequences. The sample belongs to a study of T cells expressing NK-cell markers. Overall study: All TCR beta repertoires analysed originated from sorted CD3+CD56+NKG2C+, CD3+CD56+NKG2C- and CD3+CD56-NKG2C+ T cells. Most of the eight sequenced donors tested HCMV-seropositive; one tested seronegative. Findings of the study overall: These clonotypes also led the CD3+CD56-NKG2C+ fraction in a handful of donors. Specificity for HCMV among expanded NKG2C+ T cell clones was not established.

The TCR comes from a woman between 18 and 70 years old in good health. Sequencing was performed on blood T cells: a sorted CD56 or NKG2C T cell subset, CD4+ or CD8+ T cells, or bulk PBMC T cells (not recorded which). This sequence joins TRBV4-2 and TRBJ2-7; the TCRdb D gene call, TRBD1, has no DNA to confirm it. CDR3: CASSPTSGTGDPWYEQYF.